This T cell receptor beta chain was found in a study of response to subunit inactivated influenza vaccine. CDR1 SGHAT and CDR2 FQNNGV come from the germline V gene. Trimming left V 4 bases short and J 7 bases short, with 25 bases between. This CDR3 contains 18 residues. This clonotype was observed many times. As yet, its antigen is unknown. TCRdb re-analysed the RT-PCR reads in MiXCR, keeping a single row per CDR3 protein. The table has 150,000 to 200,000 distinct CDR3 sequences, around 8.8% seen once. General observations from the study: It was suggested by the authors that few new T cells are recruited by each seasonal influenza vaccination.

The chain employs TRBV11-2 and TRBJ2-2, with a tentative D call TRBD2 (6 bases). The origin of this receptor is a man between 50 and 59 years old who received an inactivated influenza vaccine. The source material was non-naive T cells sorted from PBMCs, sampled on the day of vaccination. Here the CDR3 DNA reads TGTGCCAGCAGCTCGATGTCCAGTTGGGGGGTTTTAATCGGGGAGCTGTTTTTT. It codes for CASSSMSSWGVLIGELFF.